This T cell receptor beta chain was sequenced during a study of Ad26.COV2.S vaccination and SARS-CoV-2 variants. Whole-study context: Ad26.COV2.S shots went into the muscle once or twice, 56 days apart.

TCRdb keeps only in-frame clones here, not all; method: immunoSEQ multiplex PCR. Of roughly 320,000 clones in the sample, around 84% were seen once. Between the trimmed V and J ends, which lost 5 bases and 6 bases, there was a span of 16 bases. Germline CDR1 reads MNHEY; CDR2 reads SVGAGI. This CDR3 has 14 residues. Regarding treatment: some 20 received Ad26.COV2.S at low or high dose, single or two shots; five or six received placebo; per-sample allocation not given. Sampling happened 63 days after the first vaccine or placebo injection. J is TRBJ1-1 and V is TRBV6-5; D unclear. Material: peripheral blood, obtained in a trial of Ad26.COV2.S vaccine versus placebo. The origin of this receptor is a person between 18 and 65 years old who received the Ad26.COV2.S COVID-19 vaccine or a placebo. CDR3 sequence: CASSRRVPMAEAFF. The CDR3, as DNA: TGTGCCAGCAGTCGGAGGGTTCCGATGGCTGAAGCTTTCTTT.